A single sample is the source of the 24 T cell receptor beta chains below, sequenced in a study of memory CD4+ T cells and cytomegalovirus serostatus. Generated by immunoSEQ multiplex PCR, the TCRdb table keeps only in-frame clones and is missing some. Of over 60,000 clones listed, roughly four fifths were seen once; the top ten hold approximately 0.92%. The sort gate was single viable CD3+CD4+CD8-CD45RO+ cells for memory CD4+ T cells. The sequencing sample was made of memory CD4+ T cells from blood. These receptors all stem from an adult in good health and CMV-seronegative.

This clone was seen just once. The rearrangement uses TRBV29-1 and TRBJ2-7; 10 nucleotides line up with TRBD2. Germline CDR1 SQVTM, CDR2 ANQGSEA. The trim removed 8 bases at V and 5 bases at J, leaving 9 bases unmatched. The CDR3 loop spans 13 amino acids. The CDR3 DNA reads TGCAGCACCGGGGGGACTAGCGTGGACGAGCAGTACTTC. It yields the protein CSTGGTSVDEQYF.

As DNA, the CDR3 is TGTGCCAGCGGGTACGTCTCCGGGGGGCGAGAGACCCAGTACTTC. The encoded protein is CASGYVSGGRETQYF. The chain is built from TRBV27 and TRBJ2-5, with TRBD2 as a possible D gene (7 bases). The CDR3 is made up of 15 amino acids. Per germline, CDR1 MNHEY and CDR2 SMNVEV (reference sequence). The V gene lost 8 bases and the J gene lost 4 bases, with 20 bases spanning the gap.

By its share, this clone is medium-sized (0.01 to 0.1%). The chain combines TRBV28 with TRBJ2-7; D is possibly TRBD1 (5 bases). Trimming stripped 3 bases from V and 6 bases from J, with 6 bases between. Germline values: CDR1 MDHEN, CDR2 SYDVKM. This CDR3 has 11 amino acids. CDR3 amino acids: CASSFRGEQYF. In nucleotides, the CDR3 is TGTGCCAGCAGTTTTAGGGGCGAGCAGTACTTC.

This clone was found a few times. The chain combines TRBV6-5 with TRBJ1-1; unclear D gene. V was shortened by 5 bases and J by 7 bases, with 14 bases between the two germline ends. Germline assignment: CDR1 MNHEY and CDR2 SVGAGI. This CDR3 is 13 amino acids long. For the CDR3, the DNA is TGTGCCAGCAGTCCAGCTATCCGGGATGAAGCTTTCTTT. It translates to CASSPAIRDEAFF.

The V gene is TRBV18, the J gene TRBJ1-5; 7 nucleotides align to TRBD1. CDR1 and CDR2 (germline): KGHSH, LQKENI. V lost 6 bases to trimming and J lost 7 bases; unmatched junction nucleotides: 12. The CDR3 has 15 residues. The CDR3 sequence is CASSQGGQYGQPQHF. The CDR3 region has the DNA TGTGCCAGCTCCCAAGGGGGACAGTATGGCCAGCCCCAGCATTTT.

The chain recombines TRBV4-1 with TRBJ2-3; 8 bases agree with TRBD1. Germline assignment: CDR1 MGHRA and CDR2 YSYEKL. After removal of 4 bases from V and 1 base from J, the junction contained 16 bases not matched to a gene. CDR3 length: 19 residues. CDR3 sequence: CASSRTRTGGRFGTDTQYF. In DNA, the CDR3 is TGCGCCAGCAGCCGAACCCGAACAGGGGGGAGGTTTGGCACAGATACGCAGTATTTT.

The chain carries TRBV30 and TRBJ1-6, with 11 bases aligning to TRBD1. Germline V gives CDR1 GTSNPN, CDR2 SVGIG (reference sequence). V gave up 2 bases and J gave up 11 bases; unmatched junction bases: 20. CDR3 length: 19 amino acids. CDR3 in DNA: TGTGCCTGGAGTCCCCGGGACAGGGGGGTTGAAGGCCTACGGGCACCCCTCCACTTT. Translation gives CAWSPRDRGVEGLRAPLHF.

This sequence joins TRBV5-4 and TRBJ2-7; perhaps TRBD2 as D (7 bases). Trimming cost V 0 bases and J 5 bases, with 15 bases left between them. Germline V gives CDR1 SGHNT, CDR2 YYREEE (reference sequence). This CDR3 has 15 amino acids. This chain's CDR3 is CASSLDLQGGDEQYF. DNA of the CDR3: TGTGCCAGCAGCTTGGATTTACAGGGAGGGGACGAGCAGTACTTC.

The chain couples TRBV7-2 to TRBJ2-1, with 7 bases lining up with TRBD1. This CDR3 comprises 18 residues. Germline CDR1 SGHTA, CDR2 FQGNSA. The ends lost 1 base at V and 9 bases at J; junction bases unmatched: 18. CDR3 sequence: CASSLVSRARGPQGEQFF. CDR3 in DNA: TGTGCCAGCAGCTTAGTGAGTAGGGCGAGGGGGCCCCAGGGTGAGCAGTTCTTC.

The J gene is TRBJ2-1, the V gene TRBV5-8; 7 bases align to TRBD2. The CDR3 has 15 amino acids. Germline values: CDR1 SGHTS, CDR2 YDEGEE. The V gene end was trimmed by 4 bases and the J gene end by 4 bases; junction bases not matched to a gene: 8. In nucleotides, the CDR3 is TGTGCCAGCAGCCCACGGACCGGGAGGTACAATGAGCAGTTCTTC. Protein sequence: CASSPRTGRYNEQFF.

With respect to this clone: Other nucleotide sequences in the sample specify the same CDR3. This chain connects TRBV10-2 to TRBJ1-2; 7 bases are a match to TRBD1. Germline lookup yields CDR1 WSHSY and CDR2 SAAADI. Trimming took 6 bases from V and 3 from J; bases not matched to a gene: 4. The CDR3 contains 13 residues. CDR3 in DNA: TGCGCCAGCAGCGGAACAGGGGACTATGGCTACACCTTC. Translation gives CASSGTGDYGYTF.

J is TRBJ2-3 and V is TRBV10-1; 8 nucleotides agree with TRBD2. Germline V gene data show CDR1 as WNHNN and CDR2 as SYGVQD (reference sequence). This CDR3 spans 16 amino acids. J was trimmed by 5 bases and V by 0 bases; bases with no gene match: 7. The CDR3 reads CASSESGREALDTQYF. The DNA for the CDR3 is TGCGCCAGCAGTGAGTCCGGGCGGGAGGCCCTAGATACGCAGTATTTT.

The chain couples TRBV5-1 to TRBJ2-3; D possibly corresponds to TRBD2 (7 bases). The V end lost 0 bases, the J end lost 9 bases, and 26 bases lay between the germline ends. The germline gives CDR1 SGHRS, CDR2 YFSETQ. There are 18 residues in the CDR3. Here the CDR3 DNA reads TGCGCCAGCAGCTTGGAAAGAGGCCAAGGGGGGGGGCTTCTAACGCAGTATTTT. Translating gives CASSLERGQGGGLLTQYF.

The chain combines TRBV4-1 with TRBJ2-3; perhaps TRBD2 as D (6 bases). The CDR3 length is 16 residues. The germline gives CDR1 MGHRA, CDR2 YSYEKL. Trimming removed 1 base at V and 0 bases at J, with 11 bases between. The CDR3 spells CASSQAGTSSTDTQYF. DNA for the CDR3: TGCGCCAGCAGCCAAGCCGGGACTTCTAGCACAGATACGCAGTATTTT.

The chain combines TRBV30 with TRBJ1-5; D unresolved. V dropped 1 base and J dropped 9 bases, with 13 bases sitting between them. Germline CDR1 reads GTSNPN; CDR2 reads SVGIG (reference sequence). This CDR3 region has 13 residues. The CDR3 is CAWSDGTSGPQHF. The CDR3, as DNA: TGTGCCTGGAGTGATGGCACCTCGGGGCCCCAGCATTTT.

The chain employs TRBV4-2 and TRBJ2-1; D gene unclear. The length of the CDR3 is 12 residues. CDR1 is LGHNA, CDR2 YNFKEQ, per germline. The V and J ends lost 1 base and 6 bases respectively, with 4 bases between them. CDR3 sequence: CASSQGGNEQFF. The CDR3 nucleotides are TGTGCCAGCAGCCAAGGGGGCAATGAGCAGTTCTTC.

J is TRBJ1-1 and V is TRBV30; TRBD1 might be the D (5 bases). CDR1 and CDR2 from the germline V gene are GTSNPN and SVGIG (reference sequence). The CDR3 loop spans 12 amino acids. The V end lost 4 bases, the J end lost 8 bases, and 14 bases lay between the germline ends. CDR3 coding DNA: TGTGCCTGGACTCGCGGCCAGGGAGAAGCTTTCTTT. This gives the protein CAWTRGQGEAFF.

The chain combines TRBV5-1 with TRBJ1-1, with 8 bases matching TRBD1. The CDR3 consists of 13 residues. CDR1 and CDR2 from the germline V gene are SGHRS and YFSETQ. The V gene end was trimmed by 7 bases and the J gene end by 5 bases; junction bases not matched to a gene: 7. CDR3 bases: TGCGCCAGCCAGACAGGGGCCGGAACTGAAGCTTTCTTT. Encoded protein: CASQTGAGTEAFF. The whole variable domain, filled in from reference TRBV5-1 and TRBJ1-1, reads KAGVTQTPRYLIKTRGQQVTLSCSPISGHRSVSWYQQTPGQGLQFLFEYFSETQRNKGNFPGRFSGRQFSNSRSEMNVSTLELGDSALYLCASQTGAGTEAFFGQGTRLTVV.

The CDR3 DNA reads TGTGCCAGCAGCGTAGCGGGACAGGGAGACGTTCAAGCTTTCTTT. Amino acid sequence: CASSVAGQGDVQAFF. The rearrangement links TRBV9 to TRBJ1-1; 9 bases agree with TRBD1. The V gene end was trimmed by 0 bases and the J gene end by 9 bases; junction bases not matched to a gene: 9. Germline V CDR1 and CDR2: SGDLS, YYNGEE. CDR3 length equals 15 residues.

Only one count was recorded for this clone. V and J are TRBV7-7 and TRBJ2-6; D remains unclear. CDR1 and CDR2 from the germline V gene are SSHAT and FNYEAQ (reference sequence). V was shortened by 8 bases and J by 2 bases, with 22 bases between the two germline ends. The CDR3 contains 18 residues. CDR3 nucleotide sequence: TGTGCCAGCTCTAAACCCGCTGCAGTGGCCCCTGGGGCCAACGTCCTGACTTTC. Translation gives CASSKPAAVAPGANVLTF.

The rearrangement links TRBV18 to TRBJ2-2; no clear D gene. V dropped 4 bases and J dropped 0 bases, with 3 bases sitting between them. This CDR3 region has 13 residues. In germline, CDR1 is KGHSH, CDR2 LQKENI. CDR3 sequence: CASSQSNTGELFF. CDR3 DNA: TGTGCCAGCTCACAATCGAACACCGGGGAGCTGTTTTTT.

The chain recombines TRBV14 with TRBJ1-2, with D perhaps matching TRBD1 (5 bases). The ends were cut back, 1 base at V and 2 bases at J, with 11 bases in the middle. The CDR3 covers 15 residues. CDR1 and CDR2 (germline): SGHDN, FVKESK. CDR3 DNA sequence: TGTGCCAGCAGCCAAGGTCGGGGGAAGAACTATGGCTACACCTTC. Protein product: CASSQGRGKNYGYTF.

The chain couples TRBV5-1 to TRBJ1-2, with 8 bases identical to TRBD1. Germline V gene lookup returns CDR1 SGHRS and CDR2 YFSETQ. The ends lost 10 bases at V and 3 bases at J; junction bases unmatched: 5. The CDR3 is made up of 12 amino acids. CDR3 residues: CASGQGDYGYTF. CDR3 sequence (DNA): TGCGCCTCTGGACAGGGTGACTATGGCTACACCTTC.

This chain connects TRBV19 to TRBJ1-3; perhaps TRBD1 as D (5 bases). V lost 6 bases to trimming and J lost 4 bases, with 13 bases between them. From germline, CDR1 is LNHDA and CDR2 SQIVND (reference sequence). The CDR3 has 14 amino acids. CDR3 protein: CASSPRGTGNTIYF. The DNA for the CDR3 is TGTGCCAGTAGCCCCAGAGGGACGGGAAACACCATATATTTT.